This T cell receptor (beta chain) originates from a study of shared clonotypes between healthy human individuals. Sequencing was performed with immunoSEQ multiplex PCR; in TCRdb, only in-frame clones are kept and a portion is missing. The sample carries millions of clones, 85% to 95% recorded once. Terminally differentiated effector memory CD45RA+ cells were excluded by CCR7 positive selection of CD45RO-negative cells. Recent vaccinations or acute infections were absent in the healthy HIV-negative adult donors. This CDR3 spans 16 amino acids. V and J are TRBV21-1 and TRBJ2-7; the table assigns TRBD1, which was not confirmed against the DNA. TRBV21-1 is a pseudogene segment. Sequenced: naive CD8+ T cells sorted from blood. This clonotype was obtained from a young man in good health. CDR3 sequence reads: CASSTARGTPSYEQYF. The DNA of the CDR3 is TGTGCCAGCAGCACAGCGAGGGGGACCCCGTCCTACGAGCAGTACTTC.